The 31 T cell receptor beta chains below were found in one sample sequenced in a study of blood T cell repertoires in COVID-19. TCRdb keeps only in-frame clones here, not all; method: immunoSEQ multiplex PCR. The table has a few hundred thousand clones, more than 65% seen once; the top ten hold about 9.7%. Material: peripheral blood. Receptors were obtained from a man aged 45-65 years with active or convalescent COVID-19.

The count of this clone is one. DNA of the CDR3: TGTGCCAGCAGCGTCCTAGCGGGAGCTTACAATGAGCAGTTCTTC. Translating gives CASSVLAGAYNEQFF. V is TRBV7-3 and J is TRBJ2-1, with 10 bases matching TRBD2. V lost 5 bases, J lost 4 bases, and 5 bases stayed unmatched. Germline loops: CDR1 SGHTA, CDR2 FQGTGA. The CDR3 contains 15 residues.

The chain couples TRBV4-1 to TRBJ2-4; 10 nucleotides match TRBD2. The V gene end was trimmed by 1 base and the J gene end by 4 bases; junction bases not matched to a gene: 19. The germline CDR1 and CDR2 sequences are MGHRA and YSYEKL. The CDR3 runs 21 residues. As DNA, the CDR3 is TGCGCCAGCAGCCAAGGATTCGTAGGACTAGCGGTCATCAGCGGGAAAAACATTCAGTACTTC. Residues: CASSQGFVGLAVISGKNIQYF.

This rearrangement joins TRBV28 to TRBJ1-5; 9 bases agree with TRBD1. After removal of 6 bases from V and 2 bases from J, the junction contained 5 bases not matched to a gene. The CDR3 runs to 15 residues. From germline, CDR1 is MDHEN and CDR2 SYDVKM. The CDR3 spells CASRPQGAGNQPQHF. For the CDR3, the DNA is TGTGCCAGCAGACCACAGGGGGCCGGCAATCAGCCCCAGCATTTT. The entire variable domain, with the rest obtained from reference TRBV28 and TRBJ1-5, is as follows: DVKVTQSSRYLVKRTGEKVFLECVQDMDHENMFWYRQDPGLGLRLIYFSYDVKMKEKGDIPEGYSVSREKKERFSLILESASTNQTSMYLCASRPQGAGNQPQHFGDGTRLSIL.

The gene calls are TRBV29-1 and TRBJ2-7; 8 nucleotides line up with TRBD1. Germline CDR1 and CDR2: SQVTM and ANQGSEA. The V and J ends lost 7 bases and 0 bases, in that order; junction bases with no gene match: 5. CDR3 length: 13 residues. CDR3 protein: CSAYRGNSYEQYF. For the CDR3, the DNA is TGCAGCGCTTACAGGGGGAACTCCTACGAGCAGTACTTC.

A few counts support this clone. The chain recombines TRBV5-4 with TRBJ1-2; D is unresolved. The CDR3 spans 13 residues. Germline lookup yields CDR1 SGHNT and CDR2 YYREEE (reference sequence). Trimming took 6 bases from V and 4 from J, leaving 13 bases between them. CDR3 coding DNA: TGTGCCAGCACCGGGAGTGAGGGCTATGGCTACACCTTC. Translated: CASTGSEGYGYTF.

The chain carries TRBV3-1 (or the pseudogene TRBV3-2) and TRBJ1-2; D is possibly TRBD1 (5 bases). V was cut by 2 bases and J by 5 bases, with 12 bases left in between. The germline V gene encodes CDR1 LGHDT and CDR2 YNNKEL (reference sequence). This CDR3 region has 14 residues. This CDR3 reads CASSQRRGGYGYTF. The DNA of the CDR3 is TGTGCCAGCAGCCAACGGAGGGGCGGGTATGGCTACACCTTC.

The rearrangement links TRBV5-1 to TRBJ2-3, with 9 bases lining up with TRBD1. The V and J ends lost 1 base and 3 bases, in that order; junction bases with no gene match: 6. CDR3 length: 16 residues. CDR1 and CDR2 from the germline V gene are SGHRS and YFSETQ. The chain's CDR3 is CASSLSQGAGTDTQYF. In DNA, the CDR3 is TGCGCCAGCAGCTTGTCACAGGGGGCTGGGACAGATACGCAGTATTTT.

The genes are TRBV4-3 and TRBJ2-3; 7 bases match TRBD1. Trimming at V came to 0 bases and at J to 5 bases, leaving 14 bases not matched to a gene. Germline CDR1 reads LGHNA; CDR2 reads YSLEER. The CDR3 has 18 residues. CDR3 protein: CASSQDPFGTAFGDTQYF. CDR3 DNA: TGCGCCAGCAGCCAAGATCCTTTCGGGACAGCCTTCGGAGATACGCAGTATTTT.

The chain combines TRBV10-3 with TRBJ1-1; possibly TRBD1 for D (6 bases). Germline CDR1 and CDR2: ENHRY and SYGVKD. The CDR3 spans 15 residues. The V gene lost 1 base and the J gene lost 4 bases, with 13 bases spanning the gap. The CDR3 reads CAISELGRGTTEAFF. The CDR3 DNA is TGTGCCATCAGTGAGTTGGGGAGGGGGACCACTGAAGCTTTCTTT.

The chain couples TRBV5-6 to TRBJ1-2; no definite D call. V lost 4 bases and J lost 4, with 11 bases in between. Germline V CDR1 and CDR2: SGHDT, YYEEEE. The CDR3 length is 13 residues. The CDR3 sequence is CASSLPQVYGYTF. CDR3 nucleotides: TGTGCCAGCAGCCTTCCGCAGGTCTATGGCTACACCTTC.

V is TRBV6-5 and J is TRBJ1-2, with a weak D call TRBD1 (6 bases). This CDR3 has 14 residues. V lost 6 bases to trimming and J lost 2 bases, with 13 bases between them. The germline V gene encodes CDR1 MNHEY and CDR2 SVGAGI. The CDR3 nucleotides read TGTGCCAGCAGCCCAGGGGAAGGAAACTATGGCTACACCTTC. Translation: CASSPGEGNYGYTF.

The chain has TRBV19 and TRBJ2-2; 12 nucleotides align to TRBD2. V gave up 5 bases and J gave up 3 bases; unmatched junction bases: 10. Germline-derived CDR1 and CDR2 are LNHDA and SQIVND (reference sequence). The CDR3 is made up of 18 amino acids. The chain's CDR3 is CASSPGLAGGRDTGELFF. The CDR3 DNA reads TGTGCCAGTAGTCCGGGACTAGCGGGCGGCAGGGACACCGGGGAGCTGTTTTTT. Full variable domain (outside the CDR3, taken from reference TRBV19 and TRBJ2-2): DGGITQSPKYLFRKEGQNVTLSCEQNLNHDAMYWYRQDPGQGLRLIYYSQIVNDFQKGDIAEGYSVSREKKESFPLTVTSAQKNPTAFYLCASSPGLAGGRDTGELFFGEGSRLTVL.

V and J are TRBV19 and TRBJ1-2; D is unresolved. CDR3 length: 18 residues. Germline-derived CDR1 and CDR2 are LNHDA and SQIVND (reference sequence). Trimming cost V 4 bases and J 2 bases, with 23 bases left between them. CDR3 sequence (DNA): TGTGCCAGTAGTACAAACCCAACGACACAACTCGGAAACTATGGCTACACCTTC. Protein: CASSTNPTTQLGNYGYTF.

The gene calls are TRBV2 and TRBJ2-3, with D perhaps matching TRBD1 (6 bases). V lost 8 bases to trimming and J lost 1 base, with 19 bases between them. Germline loops: CDR1 SNHLY, CDR2 FYNNEI. This CDR3 contains 16 residues. The CDR3 loop is CASRRSQGLGTDTQYF. DNA of the CDR3: TGTGCCAGCCGCCGCTCTCAGGGGTTAGGCACAGATACGCAGTATTTT.

This clone was detected once. The chain links TRBV4-1 to TRBJ2-2; 10 nucleotides match TRBD2. Germline V gene lookup returns CDR1 MGHRA and CDR2 YSYEKL. Trimming took 4 bases from V and 4 from J; bases not matched to a gene: 12. The CDR3 spans 18 residues. For the CDR3, the DNA is TGCGCCAGCAGCCTCCGATACGAGGGACTAGCGCCCACCGGGGAGCTGTTTTTT. Amino acid sequence: CASSLRYEGLAPTGELFF.

The chain joins TRBV2 to TRBJ2-1; 7 positions agree with TRBD2. The CDR3 runs 16 residues. V trimming: 4 bases; J trimming: 9 bases; junction bases outside the gene matches: 15. CDR1 and CDR2 from the germline V gene are SNHLY and FYNNEI. Here the CDR3 reads CASSALAGSVGSEQFF. As DNA, the CDR3 is TGTGCCAGCAGTGCATTAGCGGGTTCAGTTGGCAGTGAGCAGTTCTTC.

CDR3 amino acids: CASSLAGSGANVLTF. Here the CDR3 DNA reads TGTGCCAGCAGCTTGGCAGGCTCTGGGGCCAACGTCCTGACTTTC. The genes are TRBV5-6 and TRBJ2-6, with D uncertain. V lost 0 bases, J lost 0 bases, and 4 bases lay in between. There are 15 residues in the CDR3. Per germline, CDR1 SGHDT and CDR2 YYEEEE.

The chain joins TRBV19 to TRBJ2-5, with D possibly being TRBD2 (7 bases). Germline V gives CDR1 LNHDA, CDR2 SQIVND (reference sequence). The CDR3 runs 15 residues. Between the trimmed V and J ends, which lost 5 bases and 1 base, there was a span of 14 bases. Here the CDR3 DNA reads TGTGCCAGTAGTTGGGGGGGCGCGGGCCAAGAGACCCAGTACTTC. Its protein product is CASSWGGAGQETQYF.

The chain recombines TRBV19 with TRBJ1-6, with TRBD1 matching over 9 bases. The ends lost 10 bases at V and 10 bases at J; junction bases unmatched: 11. The CDR3 loop spans 14 amino acids. CDR1 and CDR2 (germline): LNHDA, SQIVND (reference sequence). CDR3: CATADRGRRSPLHF. In DNA, the CDR3 is TGTGCCACCGCGGACAGGGGTCGTCGATCACCCCTCCACTTT.

The chain uses TRBV11-2 and TRBJ2-1; 11 nucleotides agree with TRBD2. The CDR3 is 18 residues long. CDR1 and CDR2 from the germline V gene are SGHAT and FQNNGV. The V gene end was trimmed by 1 base and the J gene end by 3 bases; junction bases not matched to a gene: 8. The CDR3 bases are TGTGCCAGCAGCTTAGTAGGGGGCACTAGCGGGAGCTACAATGAGCAGTTCTTC. This sequence encodes CASSLVGGTSGSYNEQFF.

The rearrangement joins TRBV5-1 to TRBJ2-6, with 9 nucleotides matching TRBD2. The V gene's germline CDR1 is SGHRS and CDR2 YFSETQ. J gave up 0 bases and V 4 bases, and 8 bases lay outside the gene matches. The CDR3 has 18 residues. The CDR3, as DNA: TGCGCCAGCAGCCCAGGAGCGGGGGGAACCTCTGGGGCCAACGTCCTGACTTTC. It is translated as CASSPGAGGTSGANVLTF.

The V and J genes are TRBV6-5 and TRBJ1-3, with D uncertain. The germline gives CDR1 MNHEY, CDR2 SVGAGI. CDR3 length: 16 residues. With 0 bases removed from V and 0 bases from J, the gap between germline ends came to 9 bases. The CDR3 loop is CASSYSGRDSGNTIYF. CDR3 DNA sequence: TGTGCCAGCAGTTACTCGGGCAGAGACTCTGGAAACACCATATATTTT.

The chain carries TRBV7-2 and TRBJ1-1, with 9 nucleotides matching TRBD1. The V segment lost 4 bases and the J segment 5 bases; nucleotides outside the gene matches: 5. This CDR3 is 14 amino acids long. Germline assignment: CDR1 SGHTA and CDR2 FQGNSA. CDR3 residues: CASSWTGVRTEAFF. The CDR3 bases are TGTGCCAGCAGCTGGACAGGGGTGAGAACTGAAGCTTTCTTT.

The CDR3 loop reads CASSAQGNGELFF. The CDR3 DNA is TGTGCCAGCAGTGCTCAGGGTAACGGGGAGCTGTTTTTT. V usage is TRBV2 and J usage is TRBJ2-2, with D perhaps matching TRBD1 (5 bases). V lost 4 bases and J 7 bases, leaving 10 bases between the germline ends. CDR1 and CDR2 (germline): SNHLY, FYNNEI. The CDR3 spans 13 residues.

The chain's CDR3 is CASSFSGAANEKLFF. CDR3 DNA sequence: TGCGCCAGCAGCTTTTCAGGGGCGGCTAATGAAAAACTGTTTTTT. This sequence joins TRBV5-1 and TRBJ1-4; possibly TRBD1 for D (6 bases). V lost 2 bases to trimming and J lost 3 bases, with 11 bases between them. Germline V lookup: CDR1 SGHRS, CDR2 YFSETQ. This CDR3 has 15 residues.

This clone appeared once. The genes are TRBV2 and TRBJ1-2; 10 positions match TRBD1. With V trimmed by 5 bases and J by 5 bases, 5 bases remained unmatched. CDR3 length: 14 amino acids. CDR1 and CDR2 (germline): SNHLY, FYNNEI. The CDR3 loop reads CASSWDRGRYGYTF. In DNA, the CDR3 is TGTGCCAGCAGTTGGGACAGGGGAAGATATGGCTACACCTTC. The complete variable domain, with remaining parts taken from reference TRBV2 and TRBJ1-2, reads EPEVTQTPSHQVTQMGQEVILRCVPISNHLYFYWYRQILGQKVEFLVSFYNNEISEKSEIFDDQFSVERPDGSNFTLKIRSTKLEDSAMYFCASSWDRGRYGYTFGSGTRLTVV.

The chain combines TRBV2 with TRBJ2-3; possible D gene TRBD1, 5 bases. V was clipped by 7 bases and J by 0 bases, with 26 bases between them. Germline-derived CDR1 and CDR2 are SNHLY and FYNNEI. The CDR3 loop spans 19 amino acids. In DNA form, the CDR3 reads TGTGCCAGCATCCTCGGTGGGGCAGGGCAAGTCCCTAGCACAGATACGCAGTATTTT. Its protein product is CASILGGAGQVPSTDTQYF.

This rearrangement joins TRBV10-3 to TRBJ2-2, with 7 bases lining up with TRBD1. The V gene's germline CDR1 is ENHRY and CDR2 SYGVKD. The CDR3 runs to 14 residues. Trimming cost V 3 bases and J 4 bases; bases outside gene matches: 2. CDR3 sequence reads: CAISDGTVTGELFF. The CDR3 DNA reads as TGTGCCATCAGTGACGGGACAGTCACCGGGGAGCTGTTTTTT.

This clone was recorded once. The same CDR3 is also encoded by other DNA sequences in this sample. The J gene is TRBJ1-5, the V gene TRBV7-2, with D perhaps TRBD1 (5 bases). V was cut by 1 base and J by 1 base, with 11 bases left in between. Looked up from germline, CDR1 is SGHTA and CDR2 is FQGNSA. The CDR3 runs 16 residues. CDR3 sequence: CASSLVGAGSNQPQHF. In nucleotides, the CDR3 is TGTGCCAGCAGCTTAGTAGGGGCAGGCAGCAATCAGCCCCAGCATTTT.

This chain uses TRBV3-1 (or the pseudogene TRBV3-2) with TRBJ2-2; D is uncertain. The CDR3 has 11 residues. V dropped 3 bases and J dropped 6 bases, with 2 bases sitting between them. In germline, CDR1 is LGHDT, CDR2 YNNKEL (reference sequence). CDR3 bases: TGTGCCAGCAGCCACGCCGGGGAGCTGTTTTTT. It encodes CASSHAGELFF.

V usage is TRBV9 and J usage is TRBJ1-4, with D unclear. This CDR3 is built from 15 residues. From germline, CDR1 is SGDLS and CDR2 YYNGEE. Trimming removed 0 bases from V and 0 bases from J, with 6 bases in between. The CDR3 loop reads CASSVGLATNEKLFF. The CDR3 region has the DNA TGTGCCAGCAGCGTAGGCTTAGCAACTAATGAAAAACTGTTTTTT.